This T cell receptor (beta chain) appears in the sequencing data of a study of Graves' ophthalmopathy and Graves' hyperthyroidism. As for this clonotype: The antigen is unknown.

Points from the study as a whole: The authors also found most expanded thyroid clonotypes above 0.001 frequency in blood.

In donors with ophthalmopathy, activity was moderate-to-severe, with CAS ≥3, NOSPECS ≥4 and duration under 3 months. Out of around 10 ml of fresh peripheral blood, PBMCs were obtained. From RNA, the CDR3 regions of TCR beta chains were amplified and sequenced. RT-PCR with HTBI primers came first, then second-round multiplex PCR. MiXCR, applied by TCRdb to the multiplex PCR reads, yields one record per CDR3 protein. The sample holds roughly 220,000 distinct CDR3 sequences, 45% seen once. The sequence was obtained from an adult man with Graves' ophthalmopathy. The sample taken for sequencing was peripheral blood.

The CDR3 is CASSFSGGAGETQYF. The CDR3, as DNA: TGTGCCAGCAGTTTTAGCGGGGGGGCCGGGGAGACCCAGTACTTC. V usage is TRBV6-5 and J usage is TRBJ2-5; 11 bases align to TRBD2. V lost 4 bases to trimming and J lost 5 bases; unmatched junction nucleotides: 6. The CDR3 loop spans 15 amino acids. Germline V gives CDR1 MNHEY, CDR2 SVGAGI.